Shown below are 2 T cell receptor beta chains from a single sample sequenced in a study of vaccination effects on CD4 cells after COVID-19. These receptors' antigens are unknown. Sequencing in the ViraFEST assay came after antigen-specific CD4+ T cells had been expanded with viral peptide pools, which were used to stimulate PBMC. Subsequent to roughly 9 days of culture, CD4+ T cells were isolated. Vaccine recipients lacked prior SARS-CoV-2 infection and had negative nucleocapsid antibodies. The protocol was immunoSEQ multiplex PCR, while the TCRdb copy is restricted to in-frame clones and leaves out a portion. The sample lists 65,000 to 90,000 clones, about four fifths occurring once. The sample here was CD4+ T cells from PBMCs cultured with SARS-CoV-2 spike peptides, taken before COVID-19 vaccination. Source of these receptors: a human donor who received a COVID-19 vaccine.

A single count supports this clone. The chain is built from TRBV24-1 and TRBJ2-3; D call uncertain. Germline V gene sequence: CDR1 KGHDR, CDR2 SFDVKD. The CDR3 consists of 16 residues. Trimming shortened V by 1 base and J by 0 bases, and 10 bases separated the two germline ends. The CDR3 sequence is CATSDLKGTSTDTQYF. The CDR3 DNA reads TGTGCCACCAGTGATTTAAAGGGAACCAGCACAGATACGCAGTATTTT.

This clone was found once. V usage is TRBV4-1 and J usage is TRBJ2-1; 7 bases map to TRBD1. CDR1 MGHRA and CDR2 YSYEKL come from the germline V gene. Trimming took 1 base from V and 10 from J; bases not matched to a gene: 7. CDR3 length: 14 residues. CDR3 residues: CASSQGDSLKEQFF. CDR3 DNA: TGCGCCAGCAGCCAAGGGGACAGTCTGAAGGAGCAGTTCTTC.